This TCR beta chain was obtained from a study of blood T cell repertoires in COVID-19. Across the whole study: The United States, Italy and Spain supplied acute and convalescent COVID-19 samples.

V lost 2 bases, J lost 0 bases, and 8 bases lay in between. This CDR3 is 15 amino acids long. Source study methods: Amplifying reference gene primers gave estimates of nucleated cell counts. Profiling relied on immunoSEQ multiplex PCR, and the TCRdb table lists in-frame clones only, not all of them. Clone size and the V and J calls come from that table; the DNA yielded D and trimming. The repertoire holds under 300,000 clones, roughly three quarters seen once, with 4% in the top ten. The TCR was taken from a woman aged 35 to 49 with active or convalescent COVID-19. The chain is built from TRBV23-1 and TRBJ1-5; a possible D gene is TRBD1 (5 bases). TRBV23-1 is recorded as an ORF, its role being uncertain. Sequencing was done on a sample of peripheral blood. CDR3 nucleotides: TGCGCCAGCAGTCAACCGGACAATAGCAATCAGCCCCAGCATTTT. Protein product: CASSQPDNSNQPQHF.